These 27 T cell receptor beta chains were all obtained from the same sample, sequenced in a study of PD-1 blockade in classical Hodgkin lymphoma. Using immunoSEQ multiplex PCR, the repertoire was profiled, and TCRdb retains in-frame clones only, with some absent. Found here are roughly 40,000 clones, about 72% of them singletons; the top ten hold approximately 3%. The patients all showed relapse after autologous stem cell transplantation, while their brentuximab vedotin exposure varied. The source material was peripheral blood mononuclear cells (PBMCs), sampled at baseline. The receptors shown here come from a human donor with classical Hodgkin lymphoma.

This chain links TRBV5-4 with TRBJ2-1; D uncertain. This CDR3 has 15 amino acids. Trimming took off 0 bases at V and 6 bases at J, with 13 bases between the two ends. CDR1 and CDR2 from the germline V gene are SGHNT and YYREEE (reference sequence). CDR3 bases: TGTGCCAGCAGCTTGGCCTTCTCAGTTGCCAATGAGCAGTTCTTC. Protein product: CASSLAFSVANEQFF. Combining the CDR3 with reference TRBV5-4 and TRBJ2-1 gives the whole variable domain ETGVTQSPTHLIKTRGQQVTLRCSSQSGHNTVSWYQQALGQGPQFIFQYYREEENGRGNFPPRFSGLQFPNYSSELNVNALELDDSALYLCASSLAFSVANEQFFGPGTRLTVL.

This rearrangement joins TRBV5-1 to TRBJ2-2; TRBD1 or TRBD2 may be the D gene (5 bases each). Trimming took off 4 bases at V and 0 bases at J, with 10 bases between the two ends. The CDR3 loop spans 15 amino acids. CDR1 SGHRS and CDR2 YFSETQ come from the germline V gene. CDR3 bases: TGCGCCAGCAGCACAGGACTGGCGAACACCGGGGAGCTGTTTTTT. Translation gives CASSTGLANTGELFF.

The CDR3 DNA follows: TGTGCCAGCAGTTTAGTCAGGGACCACGAGCAGTACTTC. Its protein is CASSLVRDHEQYF. The chain couples TRBV27 to TRBJ2-7; D possibly matches TRBD1 or TRBD2 (5 bases each). Per germline, CDR1 MNHEY and CDR2 SMNVEV (reference sequence). The CDR3 is 13 amino acids. Trimming took off 2 bases at V and 5 bases at J, with 10 bases between the two ends.

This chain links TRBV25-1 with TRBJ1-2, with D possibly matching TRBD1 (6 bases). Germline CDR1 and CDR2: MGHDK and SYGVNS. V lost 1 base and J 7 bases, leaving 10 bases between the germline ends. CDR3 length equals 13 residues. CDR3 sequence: CASSESYRAGYTF. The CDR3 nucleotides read TGTGCCAGCAGTGAATCTTACAGGGCTGGCTACACCTTC.

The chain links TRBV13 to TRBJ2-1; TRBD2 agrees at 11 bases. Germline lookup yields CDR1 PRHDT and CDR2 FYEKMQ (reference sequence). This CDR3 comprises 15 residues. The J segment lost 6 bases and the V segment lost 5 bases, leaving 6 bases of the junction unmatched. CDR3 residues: CASSALAGGSNEQFF. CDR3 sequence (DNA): TGTGCCAGCAGCGCGTTAGCGGGGGGGTCCAATGAGCAGTTCTTC.

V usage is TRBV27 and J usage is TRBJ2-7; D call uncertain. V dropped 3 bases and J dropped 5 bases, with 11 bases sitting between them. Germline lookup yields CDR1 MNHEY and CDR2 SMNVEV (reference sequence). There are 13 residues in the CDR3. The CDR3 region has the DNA TGTGCCAGCAGTTTGGTGTCCCGCAACGAGCAGTACTTC. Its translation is CASSLVSRNEQYF.

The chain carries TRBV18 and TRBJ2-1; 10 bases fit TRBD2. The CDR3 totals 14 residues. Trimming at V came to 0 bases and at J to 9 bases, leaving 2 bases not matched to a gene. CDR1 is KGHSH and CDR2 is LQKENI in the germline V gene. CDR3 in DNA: TGTGCCAGCTCACCACCGGGACTAGCGAGTGAGCAGTTCTTC. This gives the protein CASSPPGLASEQFF.

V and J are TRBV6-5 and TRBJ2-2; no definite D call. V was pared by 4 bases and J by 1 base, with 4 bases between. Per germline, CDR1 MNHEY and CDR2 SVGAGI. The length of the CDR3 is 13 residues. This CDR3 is CASSLQNTGELFF. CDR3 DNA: TGTGCCAGCAGTTTACAGAACACCGGGGAGCTGTTTTTT.

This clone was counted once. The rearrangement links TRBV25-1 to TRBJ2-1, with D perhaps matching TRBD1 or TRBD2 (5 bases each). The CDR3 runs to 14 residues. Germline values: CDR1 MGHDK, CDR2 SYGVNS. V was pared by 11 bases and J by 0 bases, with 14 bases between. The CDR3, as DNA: TGTGCCGAGATGGGGGAGAGCTCCTACAATGAGCAGTTCTTC. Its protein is CAEMGESSYNEQFF.

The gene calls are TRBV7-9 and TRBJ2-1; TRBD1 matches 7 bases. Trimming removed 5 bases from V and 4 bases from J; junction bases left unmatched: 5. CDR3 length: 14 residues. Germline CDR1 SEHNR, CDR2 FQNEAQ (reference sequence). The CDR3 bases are TGTGCCAGCAGCCCACCGGACAGGTACAATGAGCAGTTCTTC. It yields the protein CASSPPDRYNEQFF.

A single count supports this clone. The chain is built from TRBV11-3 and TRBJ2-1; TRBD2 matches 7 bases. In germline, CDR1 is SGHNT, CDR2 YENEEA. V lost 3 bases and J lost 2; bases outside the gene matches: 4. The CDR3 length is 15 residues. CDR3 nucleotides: TGTGCCAGCAGCTTTCGGGGGGTCCCCTACAATGAGCAGTTCTTC. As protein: CASSFRGVPYNEQFF.

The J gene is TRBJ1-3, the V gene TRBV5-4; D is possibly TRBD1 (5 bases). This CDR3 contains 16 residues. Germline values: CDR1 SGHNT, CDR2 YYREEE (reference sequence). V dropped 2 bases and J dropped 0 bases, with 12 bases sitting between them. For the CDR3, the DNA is TGTGCCAGCAGCTTAGGGGCGCCTTACTCTGGAAACACCATATATTTT. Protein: CASSLGAPYSGNTIYF.

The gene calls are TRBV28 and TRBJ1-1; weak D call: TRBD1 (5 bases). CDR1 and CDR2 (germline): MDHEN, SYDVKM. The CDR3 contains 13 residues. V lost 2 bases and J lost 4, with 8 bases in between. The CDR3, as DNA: TGTGCCAGCAGTTTACCAGGGAGCACTGAAGCTTTCTTT. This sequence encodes CASSLPGSTEAFF.

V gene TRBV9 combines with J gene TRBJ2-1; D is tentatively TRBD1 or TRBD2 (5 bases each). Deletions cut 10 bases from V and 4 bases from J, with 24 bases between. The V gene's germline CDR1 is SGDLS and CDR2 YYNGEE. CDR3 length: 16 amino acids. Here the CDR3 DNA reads TGTGCCCCAGAGATGAGGGACCCCTGGTCTTACAATGAGCAGTTCTTC. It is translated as CAPEMRDPWSYNEQFF.

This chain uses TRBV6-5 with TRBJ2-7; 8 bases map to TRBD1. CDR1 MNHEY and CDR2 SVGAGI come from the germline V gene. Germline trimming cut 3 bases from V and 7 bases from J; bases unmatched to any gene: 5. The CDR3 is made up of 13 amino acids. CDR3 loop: CASSYQGALEQYF. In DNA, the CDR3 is TGTGCCAGCAGTTATCAGGGGGCGCTTGAGCAGTACTTC.

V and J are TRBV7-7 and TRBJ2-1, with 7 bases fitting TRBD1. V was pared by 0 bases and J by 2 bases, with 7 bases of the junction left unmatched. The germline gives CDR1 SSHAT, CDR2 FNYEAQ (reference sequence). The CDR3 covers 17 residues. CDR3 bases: TGTGCCAGCAGCTTAGCGTCGGAAAGGGGGCCCTACAATGAGCAGTTCTTC. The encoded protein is CASSLASERGPYNEQFF.

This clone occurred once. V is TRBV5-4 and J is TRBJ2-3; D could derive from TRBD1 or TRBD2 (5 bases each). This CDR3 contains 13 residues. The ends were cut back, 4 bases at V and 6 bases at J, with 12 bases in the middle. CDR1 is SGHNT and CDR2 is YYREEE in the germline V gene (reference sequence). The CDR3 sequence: CASSPPGADTQYF. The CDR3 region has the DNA TGTGCCAGCAGCCCCCCCGGGGCGGATACGCAGTATTTT.

The CDR3 bases are TGTGCCAGCAGCCAGACAGGGACTTTCTACGAGCAGTACTTC. Amino acid sequence: CASSQTGTFYEQYF. The chain uses TRBV9 and TRBJ2-7; D may be TRBD1 (7 bases). Germline assignment: CDR1 SGDLS and CDR2 YYNGEE. V was clipped by 4 bases and J by 3 bases, with 14 bases between them. The CDR3 sequence is 14 residues long.

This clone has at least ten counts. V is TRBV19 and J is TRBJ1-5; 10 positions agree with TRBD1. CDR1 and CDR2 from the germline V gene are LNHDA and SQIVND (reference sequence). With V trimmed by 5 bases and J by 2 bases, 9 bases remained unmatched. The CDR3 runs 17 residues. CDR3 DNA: TGTGCCAGTAGTCGACAGGGGGCAAAGGTCGGCAATCAGCCCCAGCATTTT. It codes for CASSRQGAKVGNQPQHF.

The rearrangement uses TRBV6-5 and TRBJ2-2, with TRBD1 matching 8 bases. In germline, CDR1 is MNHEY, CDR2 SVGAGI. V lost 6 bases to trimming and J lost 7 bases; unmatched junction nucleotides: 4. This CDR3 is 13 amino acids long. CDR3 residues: CASREQGDGELFF. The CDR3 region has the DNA TGTGCCAGCAGAGAACAGGGGGACGGGGAGCTGTTTTTT.

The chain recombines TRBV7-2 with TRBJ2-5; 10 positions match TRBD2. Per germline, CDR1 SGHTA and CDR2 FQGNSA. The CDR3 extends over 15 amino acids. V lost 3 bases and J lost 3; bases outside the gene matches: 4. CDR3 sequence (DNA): TGTGCCAGCAGCTTTAGCGGGAGGAAGGAAGAGACCCAGTACTTC. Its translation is CASSFSGRKEETQYF.

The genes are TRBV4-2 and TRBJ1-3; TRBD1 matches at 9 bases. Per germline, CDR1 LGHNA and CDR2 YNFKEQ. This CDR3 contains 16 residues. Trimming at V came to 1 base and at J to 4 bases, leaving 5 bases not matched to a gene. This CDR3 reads CASSQVVDRGGNTIYF. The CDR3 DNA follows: TGTGCCAGCAGCCAAGTAGTCGACAGGGGGGGAAACACCATATATTTT.

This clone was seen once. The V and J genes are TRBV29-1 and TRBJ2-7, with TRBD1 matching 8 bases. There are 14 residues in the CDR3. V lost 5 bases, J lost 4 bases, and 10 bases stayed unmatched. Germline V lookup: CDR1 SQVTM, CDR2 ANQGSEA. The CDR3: CSVNYRGALYEQYF. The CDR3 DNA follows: TGCAGCGTTAACTACAGGGGGGCCCTTTACGAGCAGTACTTC.

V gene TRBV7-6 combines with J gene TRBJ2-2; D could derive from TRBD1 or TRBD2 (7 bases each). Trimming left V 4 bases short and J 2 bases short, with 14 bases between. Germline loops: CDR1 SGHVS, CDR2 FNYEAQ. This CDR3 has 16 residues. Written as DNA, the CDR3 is TGTGCCAGCAGCTCCCGACAGGGACTAAACACCGGGGAGCTGTTTTTT. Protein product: CASSSRQGLNTGELFF.

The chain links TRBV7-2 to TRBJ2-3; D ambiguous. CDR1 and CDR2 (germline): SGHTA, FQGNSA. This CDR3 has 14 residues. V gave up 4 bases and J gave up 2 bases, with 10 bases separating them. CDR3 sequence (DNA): TGTGCCAGCAGCTCCCCGGCTATCACAGATACGCAGTATTTT. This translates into CASSSPAITDTQYF.

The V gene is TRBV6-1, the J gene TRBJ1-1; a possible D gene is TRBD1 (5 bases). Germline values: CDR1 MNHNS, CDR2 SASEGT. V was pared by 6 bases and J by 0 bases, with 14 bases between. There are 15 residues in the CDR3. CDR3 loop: CASRDPGRLNTEAFF. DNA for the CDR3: TGTGCCAGCAGGGACCCGGGACGTTTGAACACTGAAGCTTTCTTT.

The CDR3 DNA sequence: TGTGCCAGCAGTTCGGGACAGTTATACTATGGCTACACCTTC. This codes for CASSSGQLYYGYTF. The J gene is TRBJ1-2, the V gene TRBV27; 7 nucleotides align to TRBD1. Trimming removed 4 bases from V and 3 bases from J; junction bases left unmatched: 5. Germline CDR1 reads MNHEY; CDR2 reads SMNVEV (reference sequence). The CDR3 runs to 14 residues.